Listed here is a single TCR beta chain. This clone was seen once. Its binding antigen is unknown. No base-level quality is on record; no much larger clone is a single base apart. The immunoSEQ Assay, a bias-controlled multiplex PCR, was used to amplify TCRbeta CDR3 regions from genomic DNA. Under the source paper's analysis protocol: The number of nucleated cells in each sample was estimated from the amplification of reference gene primers within the assay. To quantify the absolute abundance of each unique TCRbeta CDR3 rearrangement, sequence reads were collapsed and filtered. For each sample, productive Simpson clonality was calculated as the square root of Simpson's diversity index across productive rearrangements. Imported from immuneACCESS, the table was reduced by TCRdb to in-frame sequences with V and J called. These copies leave out some clones; in studies compared against another copy, an unresolved V gene accounts for under half, and the cause of the remainder is not known. The V and J calls and the clone size are those of that table, but D and trimming were determined from the DNA. The sample yields about 100,000 clones; around 83% were counted once. Jointly, the top ten make up about 3.3% of the sample.

From the cysteine through the phenylalanine, the CDR3 covers 16 amino acids. Only the CDR3 region is kept as DNA, spanning 48 bases read in frame from base 1. The V end loses 2 bases and the J end loses 1 base, and a stretch of 12 bases separates them. The germline V gene encodes CDR1 SGHTA and CDR2 FQGNSA. These data originate in a study of blood T cell repertoires in COVID-19 (dated by TCRdb to the early 2020s). Regarding the study in general: Samples covering the acute and convalescent phases of COVID-19 were provided by collaborators in the United States, Italy and Spain. Nearly every sample came with metadata listing a de-identified subject ID, COVID-19 status, age in years and sex. Samples were obtained from the ongoing ImmuneRACE study (first 160 participants) and from 1,254 subjects provided by 6 global collaborators. HLA class I and class II types, where available, came from metadata supplied by the sample provider rather than from assay-based typing. The prospective study material was composed of cDNA or gDNA derived from T cells, B-cell-depleted T cells, or PBMCs. Deeply sampled blood TCRbeta repertoires from subjects exposed to, actively infected with, or recovered from COVID-19 were included in the dataset. A freely available public database, intended as a resource for researchers studying the immune response to SARS-CoV-2, is where the repertoires were released.

Results and caveats for the whole study, not just this receptor: How much clinical and demographic metadata was included differed by source and by participant, and the metadata was provided uncurated.

Whole blood was collected in K2EDTA tubes by collaborating institutions according to the institutions' own protocols. For TCRbeta analysis, collaborator samples were shipped as frozen whole blood, as isolated PBMCs, or as DNA extracted from either sample type. The sequence derives from a woman older than 75 with active or convalescent COVID-19. The chain uses TRBV7-2 and TRBJ1-5; the D gene is possibly TRBD1, with 5 bases matching. Sequencing was done on a sample of peripheral blood. CDR3 region: CASSLSQGKSNQPQHF. The sequence in DNA is TGTGCCAGCAGCTTATCCCAGGGTAAAAGCAATCAGCCCCAGCATTTT.